The clone carrying this T cell receptor (beta chain) has a count of ten or more. This entry comes from a study of T-cell reconstitution after alpha-beta-depleted transplantation in children. Unique molecular identifiers were built into the TCRbeta library. Each CDR3 protein gets one entry after TCRdb re-called the PCR reads with MiXCR. The repertoire holds about 640,000 distinct CDR3 sequences, with 16% as singletons. Germline CDR1 SGHTA, CDR2 FQGNSA. CDR3 length equals 15 residues. The ends lost 3 bases at V and 6 bases at J; junction bases unmatched: 10. This receptor was obtained from a human donor who donated a stem cell graft to a child with acute myeloid leukemia. Source: PBMCs from the stem cell graft donor, taken from the stem cell graft. This chain connects TRBV7-2 to TRBJ1-1; 7 bases align to TRBD1. The CDR3 loop reads CASSLRGQPYPEAFF. The CDR3 DNA is TGTGCCAGCAGCTTGAGGGGACAGCCATACCCTGAAGCTTTCTTT.